The rows below give T cell receptor beta chains drawn from one sample of a study of naive and memory T cell subsets. TCRdb redid the calling of the UMI-ligation and nested PCR reads with MiXCR, one entry per CDR3 protein. Among some 20,000 distinct CDR3 sequences listed, roughly 9% were seen once. The source was skin, collected from a tuberculin skin test site. These receptors were collected from an adult in good health. Each CDR3 is given with its conserved first and last residue. Each record gives: CDR3 length, clone size, D gene, J gene, V gene, CDR3 DNA, CDR3 protein. D genes are given only for firm matches. Size is omitted from some rows. Given values are once, few, many or a class for expanded clones.

cdr3_length: 16
clone_size: -
d_call: -
j_call: TRBJ2-1
v_call: TRBV11-2
cdr3_nt: TGTGCCAGCAGCCCCCGGCAGGTCCCTCCTTCCAATGAGCAGTTCTTC
cdr3_aa: CASSPRQVPPSNEQFF

cdr3_length: 14
clone_size: many
d_call: -
j_call: TRBJ2-1
v_call: TRBV7-2
cdr3_nt: TGTGCCAGCAGCTTAGGGGGCGGAAACAATGAGCAGTTCTTC
cdr3_aa: CASSLGGGNNEQFF

cdr3_length: 13
clone_size: many
d_call: -
j_call: TRBJ2-5
v_call: TRBV29-1
cdr3_nt: TGCAGCGTTGACGTTGATTGGATAGAGACCCAGTACTTC
cdr3_aa: CSVDVDWIETQYF

cdr3_length: 12
clone_size: few
d_call: -
j_call: TRBJ2-3
v_call: TRBV7-3
cdr3_nt: TGTGCCAGCAGCTCAACCGGGAGTACGCAGTATTTT
cdr3_aa: CASSSTGSTQYF

cdr3_length: 14
clone_size: medium-sized
d_call: -
j_call: TRBJ2-2
v_call: TRBV9
cdr3_nt: TGTGCCAGCAGATACTTAATGAACACCGGGGAGCTGTTTTTT
cdr3_aa: CASRYLMNTGELFF

cdr3_length: 15
clone_size: -
d_call: TRBD1
j_call: TRBJ2-4
v_call: TRBV7-8
cdr3_nt: TGTGCCAGCAGCCCCTACAGGGGAGCCAAAAACATTCAGTACTTC
cdr3_aa: CASSPYRGAKNIQYF

cdr3_length: 14
clone_size: many
d_call: TRBD2
j_call: TRBJ2-7
v_call: TRBV2
cdr3_nt: TGTGCCAGCACCCAAGGACTAGCGGGTAGCGAGCAGTACTTC
cdr3_aa: CASTQGLAGSEQYF

cdr3_length: 14
clone_size: few
d_call: TRBD2
j_call: TRBJ2-7
v_call: TRBV27
cdr3_nt: TGTGCCAGCAGTTTATTGTCCCAGCGGGGGGAGCAGTACTTC
cdr3_aa: CASSLLSQRGEQYF

cdr3_length: 14
clone_size: few
d_call: -
j_call: TRBJ2-6
v_call: TRBV25-1
cdr3_nt: TGTGCCAGCAGTGGCCGCTATGGGGCCAACGTCCTGACTTTC
cdr3_aa: CASSGRYGANVLTF

cdr3_length: 15
clone_size: many
d_call: TRBD1
j_call: TRBJ2-1
v_call: TRBV5-1
cdr3_nt: TGCGCCAGCAGCTCTACAGGGGACAATTACAATGAGCAGTTCTTC
cdr3_aa: CASSSTGDNYNEQFF

cdr3_length: 16
clone_size: many
d_call: -
j_call: TRBJ2-7
v_call: TRBV7-9
cdr3_nt: TGTGCCAGCAGCTTAGTATACCGGGACCGGTTCTACGAGCAGTACTTC
cdr3_aa: CASSLVYRDRFYEQYF

cdr3_length: 16
clone_size: -
d_call: -
j_call: TRBJ1-6
v_call: TRBV3-1
cdr3_nt: TGTGCCAGCAGCCGCAGCGGGATTTCCTATAATTCACCCCTCCACTTT
cdr3_aa: CASSRSGISYNSPLHF

cdr3_length: 15
clone_size: many
d_call: -
j_call: TRBJ2-6
v_call: TRBV29-1
cdr3_nt: TGCAGCGTACTAAGAAGGGACACTGGGGCCAACGTCCTGACTTTC
cdr3_aa: CSVLRRDTGANVLTF

cdr3_length: 15
clone_size: once
d_call: -
j_call: TRBJ2-3
v_call: TRBV6-5
cdr3_nt: TGTGCCAGCAGCTGGGCGGGCTTAACGGGGAATACGCAGAATTTT
cdr3_aa: CASSWAGLTGNTQNF